This TCR beta chain was found in a study of cytomegalovirus exposure and HLA in healthy donors. Across the study: Among the 400 or so donors who were genotyped, about 86% fell in the genetic ancestry cluster that is associated with self-reported Caucasian donors. Points from the study as a whole: The availability of immune exposure information extended only to CMV serostatus. Other equally common chains were less clonally expanded than HLA-associated TCR beta chains, a later analysis showed.

The PCR was carried out with 60 Vbeta primers and 13 Jbeta primers. Sequencing was performed with immunoSEQ multiplex PCR; in TCRdb, only in-frame clones are kept and a portion is missing. Of about 67,000 clones listed, 68% are singletons. A word on this clone: Its antigen is not known.

Germline V CDR1 and CDR2: MNHNY, SVGAGI (reference sequence). CDR3 size: 12 residues. Trimming left V 2 bases short and J 4 bases short, with 5 bases between. Likely unrecorded immune exposures existed in these nominally healthy donors. The chain is built from TRBV6-6 and TRBJ1-2, with D unclear. The sequenced material came from PBMCs. The sequence was obtained from a woman in her 30s in good health and CMV-seronegative. The DNA for the CDR3 is TGTGCCAGCAGTTACGGAGGCTATGGCTACACCTTC. Amino acid sequence: CASSYGGYGYTF.